The source of this TCR beta chain is a study of T-cell memory formation after mild COVID-19 (dated by TCRdb to about 2021). For the study in its entirety: Most TCR sequence clusters were specific to one of the two donors. Longitudinal TCRalpha and TCRbeta repertoire sequencing tracked T-cell clones expanding and contracting after mild COVID-19 in a couple of donors. The cohort comprised two young, previously healthy adult volunteers, one female and one male.

From a lookup of the germline V gene, CDR1 and CDR2 are SGHAT and FQNNGV. The CDR3 contains 13 residues, cysteine and phenylalanine counted. Of all the DNA, just the CDR3 is kept, 39 bases in frame from base 1. V was cut back by 5 bases and J by 6 bases, leaving a gap of 12 bases between them. Only a few counts were recorded for this clonotype. Its specific antigen is unknown. Per-base quality was not reported, and no clone a single base away is much larger than it. PBMCs were isolated by Ficoll-Paque density gradient centrifugation. Broad study findings and their caveats: Contracting CD4+ clones turned up mainly in the CM and EM memory subsets, whereas EMRA was where CD8+ clones were enriched. The detection of some responding clones in pre-infection memory suggests that pre-existing cross-reactive memory T cells joined the SARS-CoV-2 response. Whether the second-wave clones peaking on day 37 were SARS-CoV-2 specific was not confirmed. Balanced CD4/CD8 phenotypes were observed for clones contracting from day 15 to 85, whereas a bias towards CD4+ was observed for a second wave of clones expanding from day 15 to 37. Only a couple of mild cases were covered in the study, and larger cohorts including severe cases with pre-infection samples were considered necessary.

The reads were generated on an Illumina NovaSeq 6000. cDNA libraries for TCRalpha and TCRbeta were prepared by 5'RACE using constant-segment primers, with sample barcodes and unique molecular identifiers added. RNA was extracted from every sample with Trizol reagent. The libraries were amplified in two PCR steps, and the second step added a second sample barcode and Illumina TruSeq adapters. Libraries were sequenced on an Illumina NovaSeq with 2 x 150 bp paired-end reads. For the original study's pipeline: With migec v1.2.7, reads were demultiplexed and then collapsed into UMI-guided consensus sequences. Using mixcr v2.1.11, the UMI consensuses were aligned to TRA and TRB V and J templates and assembled into clonotypes. A clonotype was counted as expanded or contracted only if both edgeR and NoisET called the change significant, with noise models trained on biological replicates. edgeR calls used a false discovery rate-adjusted p below 0.01 and a log2 fold-change threshold of 1. As an exploratory analysis of dynamics, max-normalized trajectories of the 1000 most abundant clonotypes were examined by PCA with hierarchical clustering. Separately sequenced CD4+ and CD8+ repertoires were used to assign the CD4 or CD8 phenotype of responding clones. TCRdb passed the public sequencing reads through fastp at Q25 and MiXCR, retaining productive beta sequences. Here each entry gathers all rows of one CDR3 protein and keeps the most common genes and DNA. The V and J calls follow TCRdb's processing rather than the paper's. This sample is represented by 300,000 to 400,000 distinct CDR3 sequences; approximately 13% of them were singletons. 20% to 25% of the sample is held by the ten biggest clonotypes.

The sequencing input was PBMCs or a T cell subset sorted from them (not recorded which). The clonotype was recovered from a man between 18 and 29 years old who had mild COVID-19 (a few samples of this study predate the infection). The sample titles of this study are shuffled in the database, so cell type and time point are left out; the donor was told from shared clones. This receptor chain uses TRBV11-2 and TRBJ2-3; D gene: possibly TRBD2, on 5 matching bases. The CDR3 region has the sequence CASSRSGEDTQYF. DNA sequence: TGTGCCAGCAGCCGATCTGGGGAGGATACGCAGTATTTT.